This T cell receptor (beta chain) was sequenced for a study of T cell repertoires in cytomegalovirus infection. As for the study in general: Public signatures in TCR beta pointed to CMV infection and matching HLA type. Study findings and constraints: In two of eight donors, the top clonotype was HLA-C-restricted CMV-specific. Based on cumulative public TCR beta family frequency, carriers of CMV plus the relevant HLA were identified.

TCRdb fed the reads into MiXCR, producing one record per CDR3 protein. The table includes approximately 130,000 distinct CDR3 sequences, approximately 8.8% detected once. The CDR3 extends over 14 amino acids. Trimming left V 3 bases short and J 2 bases short, with 7 bases between. The germline gives CDR1 SNHLY, CDR2 FYNNEI. This clonotype was seen repeatedly, ten times or more. Its antigen is not identified. This receptor was identified in a human donor in good health (CMV status not recorded). Some clones in this sample may be carry-over from other donors' samples. The specimen was PBMCs. The V and J genes are TRBV2 and TRBJ2-2; D gene ambiguous. In DNA, the CDR3 is TGTGCCAGCAGTGAGATCAGAAACACCGGGGAGCTGTTTTTT. It codes for CASSEIRNTGELFF.